This TCR beta chain is from a study of blood T cell repertoires in COVID-19. For the study at large: Material from acute and convalescent COVID-19 was sourced from the United States, Italy and Spain.

Original methodology: Reference gene primer amplification gave nucleated cell count estimates. Repertoires were generated with immunoSEQ multiplex PCR, while TCRdb's copy carries only in-frame clones and drops some. V and J calls plus clone size are reproduced from that table; the DNA served to infer D and trimming. The repertoire holds more than 200,000 clones, roughly 80% seen once, with over 7.5% in the top ten. The CDR3 has 12 amino acids. The germline V gene encodes CDR1 SQVTM and CDR2 ANQGSEA. Sequenced: peripheral blood. V gene TRBV29-1 combines with J gene TRBJ2-5; TRBD1 might be the D (6 bases). The clonotype was recovered from an older man with acute or convalescent COVID-19. The chain's CDR3 is CTYHRDEETQYF. The DNA for the CDR3 is TGCACCTACCACAGGGATGAGGAGACCCAGTACTTC.